A selection of T cell receptor beta chains follows, all from one sample in a study of T cells expressing NK-cell markers. TCRdb re-analyzed the 5' RACE reads; it lists each CDR3 protein once, without DNA. Its table records a few hundred thousand distinct CDR3 sequences. Sequencing input: blood T cells: a sorted CD56 or NKG2C T cell subset, CD4+ or CD8+ T cells, or bulk PBMC T cells (not recorded which). Receptors were obtained from a man aged 18 to 69 in good health. The CDR3 runs from the conserved cysteine through the conserved F or W. Fields, in order: V gene, J gene, CDR3 protein.

>TRBV28|TRBJ1-2
CASSLLRSPPMEGYTF
>TRBV20-1|TRBJ2-3
CSARKGQGLGDTQYF
>TRBV5-1|TRBJ2-1
CASSLVLAGGPRGNEQFF
>TRBV6-2/TRBV6-3|TRBJ1-5
CASRAQGNQPQHF
>TRBV11-1|TRBJ1-2
CASSPGQGATRIKYGYTF
>TRBV18|TRBJ2-3
CASSQTWTSMGTDTQYF
>TRBV7-2|TRBJ1-6
CASSSLLGPLHF
>TRBV7-8|TRBJ2-6
CASSLALISGGAGANVLTF
>TRBV12-3/TRBV12-4|TRBJ2-5
CASSFGTGVVQETQYF
>TRBV18|TRBJ2-3
CASSPRFSRGRDTQYF